This TCR beta chain is from a study of breast tumors, draining lymph nodes, adjacent tissues. Study-level points and caveats: The lymph node origin of tumor T cells was framed as consistent with a hypothesis, not demonstrated.

The lymph nodes were axillary draining lymph nodes from breast cancer patients. This clonotype was seen many times. What it binds is not known. TCRdb ran MiXCR on the multiplex PCR reads and lists one entry per CDR3 protein. The table has about 230,000 distinct CDR3 sequences, roughly 32% seen once. Source material: axillary lymph node tissue. This TCR came from a female donor with breast cancer. Some clones in this sample may be carry-over from other donors' samples.

CDR3 coding DNA: TGTGCCAGCAGTTTTATCATGACTAGCGGGAGGGTAGCGAATGAGCAGTTCTTC. Translated, it gives CASSFIMTSGRVANEQFF. This chain connects TRBV12-3 or TRBV12-4 to TRBJ2-1; 14 bases are shared with TRBD2. With 3 bases clipped from V and 7 bases from J, the junction kept 11 bases outside the gene matches. CDR3 size: 18 residues.